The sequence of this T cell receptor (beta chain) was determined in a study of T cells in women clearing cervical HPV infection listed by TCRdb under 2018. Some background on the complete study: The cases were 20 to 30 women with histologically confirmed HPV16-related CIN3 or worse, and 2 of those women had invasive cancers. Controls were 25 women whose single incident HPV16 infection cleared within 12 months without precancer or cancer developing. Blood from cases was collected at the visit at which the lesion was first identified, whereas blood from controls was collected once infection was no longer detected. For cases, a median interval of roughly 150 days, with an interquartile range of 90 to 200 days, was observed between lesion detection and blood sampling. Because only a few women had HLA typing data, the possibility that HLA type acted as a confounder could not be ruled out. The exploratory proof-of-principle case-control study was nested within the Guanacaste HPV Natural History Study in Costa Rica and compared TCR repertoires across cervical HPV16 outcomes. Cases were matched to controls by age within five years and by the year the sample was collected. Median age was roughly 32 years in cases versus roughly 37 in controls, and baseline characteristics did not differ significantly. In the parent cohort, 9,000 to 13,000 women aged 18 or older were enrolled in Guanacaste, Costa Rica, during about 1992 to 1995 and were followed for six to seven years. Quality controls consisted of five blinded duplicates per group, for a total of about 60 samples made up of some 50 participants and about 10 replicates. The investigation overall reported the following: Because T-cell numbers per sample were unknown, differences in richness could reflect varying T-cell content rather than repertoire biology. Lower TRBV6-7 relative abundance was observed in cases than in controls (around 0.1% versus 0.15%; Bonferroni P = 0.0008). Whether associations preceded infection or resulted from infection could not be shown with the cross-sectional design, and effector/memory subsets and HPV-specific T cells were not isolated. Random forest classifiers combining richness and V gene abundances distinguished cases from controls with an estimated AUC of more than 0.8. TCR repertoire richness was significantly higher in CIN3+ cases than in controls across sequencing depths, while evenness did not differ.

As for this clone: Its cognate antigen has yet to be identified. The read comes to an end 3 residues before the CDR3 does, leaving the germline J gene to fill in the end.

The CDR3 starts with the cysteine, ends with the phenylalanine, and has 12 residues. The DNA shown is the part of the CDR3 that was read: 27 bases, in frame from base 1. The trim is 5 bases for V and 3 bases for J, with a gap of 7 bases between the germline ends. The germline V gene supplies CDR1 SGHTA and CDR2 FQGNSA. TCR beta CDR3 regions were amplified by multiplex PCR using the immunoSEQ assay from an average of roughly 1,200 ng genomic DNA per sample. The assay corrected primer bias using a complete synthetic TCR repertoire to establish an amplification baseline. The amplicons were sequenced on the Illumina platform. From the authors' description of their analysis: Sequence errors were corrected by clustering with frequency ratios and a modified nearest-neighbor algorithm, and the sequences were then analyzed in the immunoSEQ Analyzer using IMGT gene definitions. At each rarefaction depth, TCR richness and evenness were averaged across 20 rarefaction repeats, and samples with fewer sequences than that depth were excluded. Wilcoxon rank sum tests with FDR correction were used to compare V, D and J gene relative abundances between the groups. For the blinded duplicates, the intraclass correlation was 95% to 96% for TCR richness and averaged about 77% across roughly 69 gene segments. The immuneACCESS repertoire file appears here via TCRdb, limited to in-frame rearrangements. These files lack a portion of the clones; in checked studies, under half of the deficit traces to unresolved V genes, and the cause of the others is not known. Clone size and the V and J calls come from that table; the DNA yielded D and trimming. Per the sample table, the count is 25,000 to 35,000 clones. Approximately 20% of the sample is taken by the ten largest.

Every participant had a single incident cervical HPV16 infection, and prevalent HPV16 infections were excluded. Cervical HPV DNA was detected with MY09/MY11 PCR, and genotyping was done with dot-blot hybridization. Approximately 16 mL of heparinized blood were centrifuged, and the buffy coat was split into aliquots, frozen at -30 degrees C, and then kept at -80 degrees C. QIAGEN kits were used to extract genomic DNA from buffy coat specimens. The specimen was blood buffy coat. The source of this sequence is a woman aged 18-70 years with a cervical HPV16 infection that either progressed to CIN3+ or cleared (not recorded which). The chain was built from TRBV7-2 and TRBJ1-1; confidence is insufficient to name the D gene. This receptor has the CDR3 CASSPTYTEAFF. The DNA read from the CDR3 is TGTGCCAGCAGCCCTACGTACACTGAA. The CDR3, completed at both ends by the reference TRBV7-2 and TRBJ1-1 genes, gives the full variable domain GAGVSQSPSNKVTEKGKDVELRCDPISGHTALYWYRQSLGQGLEFLIYFQGNSAPDKSGLPSDRFSAERTGGSVSTLTIQRTQQEDSAVYLCASSPTYTEAFFGQGTRLTVV.